The 30 T cell receptor beta chains below were found in one sample sequenced in a study of blood T cell repertoires in COVID-19. Clones were sequenced by immunoSEQ multiplex PCR, and TCRdb holds only the in-frame ones, with some missing. In the table there are around 300,000 clones, 75% to 90% of which are singletons. The sequencing sample was made of PBMCs or T cells enriched from blood (not recorded which). These receptor sequences come from a young woman who had recovered from COVID-19.

The chain employs TRBV7-2 and TRBJ1-5; 7 bases fit TRBD1. The CDR3 has 15 residues. CDR1 and CDR2 (germline): SGHTA, FQGNSA. V gave up 2 bases and J gave up 4 bases; unmatched junction bases: 5. This chain's CDR3 is CASSLPGGRNQPQHF. The CDR3 DNA sequence: TGTGCCAGCAGCTTACCAGGGGGGCGAAATCAGCCCCAGCATTTT.

About this clone itself: Other nucleotide sequences from this sample produce the same CDR3. The chain carries TRBV7-8 and TRBJ2-7; D gene uncertain. With 5 bases removed from V and 4 bases from J, the gap between germline ends came to 9 bases. The CDR3 length is 12 residues. Germline values: CDR1 SGHVS, CDR2 FQNEAQ. Here the CDR3 reads CASSPVVYEQYF. CDR3 DNA sequence: TGTGCCAGCAGCCCCGTCGTTTACGAGCAGTACTTC.

This CDR3 is CASSPSPNTGELFF. In DNA form, the CDR3 reads TGCGCCAGCAGCCCCTCTCCGAACACCGGGGAGCTGTTTTTT. The chain joins TRBV5-1 to TRBJ2-2; D is unclear. CDR3 length: 14 amino acids. V was trimmed by 4 bases and J by 0 bases, leaving 7 bases between them. The germline V gene encodes CDR1 SGHRS and CDR2 YFSETQ.

The CDR3 reads CASGTGGTDTQYF. The CDR3 DNA is TGTGCCTCCGGGACAGGGGGCACAGATACGCAGTATTTT. V usage is TRBV19 and J usage is TRBJ2-3; 10 bases are shared with TRBD1. This CDR3 has 13 residues. CDR1 and CDR2 from the germline V gene are LNHDA and SQIVND (reference sequence). Trimming cost V 11 bases and J 1 base; bases outside gene matches: 3.

V usage is TRBV18 and J usage is TRBJ1-1; possibly TRBD1 for D (6 bases). V was cut by 6 bases and J by 8 bases, with 19 bases left in between. The CDR3 consists of 14 residues. Germline assignment: CDR1 KGHSH and CDR2 LQKENI. CDR3 in DNA: TGTGCCAGCTCCCCCTCAAGGACAGACTTCGAAGCTTTCTTT. Translated: CASSPSRTDFEAFF.

The chain uses TRBV28 and TRBJ1-2; D not resolved. The CDR3 has 11 residues. Trimming removed 6 bases from V and 3 bases from J, with 5 bases in between. Germline loops: CDR1 MDHEN, CDR2 SYDVKM. CDR3 DNA sequence: TGTGCCAGCAGCAATTACTATGGCTACACCTTC. It is translated as CASSNYYGYTF.

The genes are TRBV4-1 and TRBJ2-5; 11 bases agree with TRBD2. The length of the CDR3 is 17 residues. Germline V gives CDR1 MGHRA, CDR2 YSYEKL. Trimming removed 0 bases from V and 3 bases from J; junction bases left unmatched: 6. CDR3 in amino acids: CASSQDGASGGKETQYF. DNA for the CDR3: TGCGCCAGCAGCCAAGATGGGGCTAGCGGGGGGAAAGAGACCCAGTACTTC.

The CDR3 DNA reads TGCGCCAGCAGCGCGGCCGGAGATACGCAGTATTTT. It is translated as CASSAAGDTQYF. The chain recombines TRBV5-1 with TRBJ2-3, with no clear D. Germline CDR1 is SGHRS and CDR2 is YFSETQ. The CDR3 is 12 amino acids. With 4 bases removed from V and 5 bases from J, the gap between germline ends came to 8 bases.

V is TRBV5-1 and J is TRBJ2-5; 11 nucleotides match TRBD2. Germline lookup yields CDR1 SGHRS and CDR2 YFSETQ. CDR3 length equals 16 residues. The V gene end was trimmed by 0 bases and the J gene end by 5 bases; junction bases not matched to a gene: 6. The CDR3 bases are TGCGCCAGCAGCTTGGGACTAGCGGGGTCCTGGGAGACCCAGTACTTC. Encoded protein: CASSLGLAGSWETQYF.

V and J are TRBV11-2 and TRBJ1-2; D gene uncertain. Germline loops: CDR1 SGHAT, CDR2 FQNNGV. There are 13 residues in the CDR3. Trimming removed 2 bases at V and 6 bases at J, with 10 bases between. For the CDR3, the DNA is TGTGCCAGCAGCTTAACCGGGGTTAATGGCTACACCTTC. It yields the protein CASSLTGVNGYTF.

Here the CDR3 DNA reads TGTGCCAGCAGCCAAGATCTTGGACGGGGGTTACAAGAGACCCAGTACTTC. Protein product: CASSQDLGRGLQETQYF. The chain uses TRBV3-1 (or the pseudogene TRBV3-2) and TRBJ2-5, with D possibly TRBD2 on 6 matching bases. This CDR3 is 17 amino acids long. V lost 0 bases and J lost 2, with 16 bases in between. Germline lookup yields CDR1 LGHDT and CDR2 YNNKEL (reference sequence).

The V and J genes are TRBV3-1 (or the pseudogene TRBV3-2) and TRBJ1-2, with no clear D. Trimming shortened V by 5 bases and J by 1 base, and 14 bases separated the two germline ends. CDR3 length: 15 residues. The germline gives CDR1 LGHDT, CDR2 YNNKEL (reference sequence). Here the CDR3 DNA reads TGTGCCAGCAGCTCTCAAGGAGGGTATAACTATGGCTACACCTTC. Protein product: CASSSQGGYNYGYTF.

The V and J genes are TRBV7-9 and TRBJ1-1; D is unclear. In germline, CDR1 is SEHNR, CDR2 FQNEAQ (reference sequence). V lost 2 bases and J 1 base, leaving 5 bases between the germline ends. CDR3 length equals 13 residues. The CDR3 reads CASSLSQNTEAFF. For the CDR3, the DNA is TGTGCCAGCAGCTTATCCCAGAACACTGAAGCTTTCTTT.

About this clone itself: This sample also contains other DNA sequences that code for the same CDR3. The V gene is TRBV6-5, the J gene TRBJ1-1; weak D call: TRBD1 (6 bases). The CDR3 runs 12 residues. The V end lost 2 bases, the J end lost 8 bases, and 9 bases lay between the germline ends. Germline V gene data show CDR1 as MNHEY and CDR2 as SVGAGI. The DNA for the CDR3 is TGTGCCAGCAGTTACAGGGGGGGCGAAGCTTTCTTT. This encodes CASSYRGGEAFF.

The CDR3 protein is CASSLALIDGYTF. CDR3 bases: TGTGCCAGCAGCTTAGCGCTCATAGATGGCTACACCTTC. The chain recombines TRBV7-2 with TRBJ1-2; no reliable D call. The CDR3 spans 13 residues. From germline, CDR1 is SGHTA and CDR2 FQGNSA. Trimming shortened V by 0 bases and J by 6 bases, and 8 bases separated the two germline ends.

The CDR3 here is CASSQDERDNSPLHF. CDR3 bases: TGCGCCAGCAGCCAAGATGAACGGGATAATTCACCCCTCCACTTT. The chain has TRBV4-1 and TRBJ1-6; D is undetermined. Germline assignment: CDR1 MGHRA and CDR2 YSYEKL. The V end lost 0 bases, the J end lost 5 bases, and 8 bases lay between the germline ends. The CDR3 sequence is 15 residues long.

The chain has TRBV5-1 and TRBJ2-7, with 9 bases matching TRBD1. V trimming: 4 bases; J trimming: 3 bases; junction bases outside the gene matches: 8. The CDR3 length is 15 residues. CDR1 is SGHRS and CDR2 is YFSETQ in the germline V gene. The CDR3 coding sequence is TGCGCCAGCAGCGGGGAGGGGACAGGGAACTACGAGCAGTACTTC. Its protein is CASSGEGTGNYEQYF.

The V call is TRBV7-3, the J call TRBJ1-1; 7 bases map to TRBD1. Trimming cost V 3 bases and J 1 base; bases outside gene matches: 2. CDR3 length equals 14 residues. Germline CDR1 and CDR2: SGHTA and FQGTGA. CDR3 residues: CASSLGTANTEAFF. In DNA, the CDR3 is TGTGCCAGCAGCTTGGGGACAGCGAACACTGAAGCTTTCTTT.

The J gene is TRBJ2-1, the V gene TRBV29-1; TRBD2 matches 10 bases. The CDR3 has 15 amino acids. The J segment lost 4 bases and the V segment lost 6 bases, leaving 9 bases of the junction unmatched. The V gene's germline CDR1 is SQVTM and CDR2 ANQGSEA. In nucleotides, the CDR3 is TGCAGCGTGCGGACTAGCGGTGGCCTTTACAATGAGCAGTTCTTC. The encoded protein is CSVRTSGGLYNEQFF.

The CDR3 spells CATSREGQGRGYGYTF. The CDR3 coding sequence is TGTGCCACCAGCAGAGAAGGACAGGGTAGGGGCTATGGCTACACCTTC. V gene TRBV15 combines with J gene TRBJ1-2, with TRBD1 identical over 8 bases. The CDR3 is made up of 16 amino acids. V lost 0 bases and J lost 4; bases outside the gene matches: 7. Looked up from germline, CDR1 is LNHNV and CDR2 is YYDKDF (reference sequence).

V and J are TRBV7-6 and TRBJ1-4, with a weak D call TRBD1 (6 bases). This CDR3 contains 16 residues. Trimming took off 1 base at V and 3 bases at J, with 12 bases between the two ends. Germline values: CDR1 SGHVS, CDR2 FNYEAQ. CDR3 in DNA: TGTGCCAGCAGCTTAGGGCAGGGGTCATCTAATGAAAAACTGTTTTTT. As protein: CASSLGQGSSNEKLFF.

The chain couples TRBV5-4 to TRBJ2-6, with 12 bases identical to TRBD1. Looked up from germline, CDR1 is SGHNT and CDR2 is YYREEE (reference sequence). V was pared by 4 bases and J by 4 bases, with 6 bases of the junction left unmatched. There are 17 residues in the CDR3. The chain's CDR3 is CASSGGGQGAGANVLTF. The CDR3 DNA reads TGTGCCAGCAGCGGAGGGGGACAGGGGGCCGGGGCCAACGTCCTGACTTTC.

The gene calls are TRBV4-1 and TRBJ1-4, with 7 bases identical to TRBD1. V dropped 4 bases and J dropped 0; count of bases not matched to a gene: 5. This CDR3 has 16 amino acids. The V gene's germline CDR1 is MGHRA and CDR2 YSYEKL. The CDR3 loop reads CASSRGQAATNEKLFF. DNA for the CDR3: TGCGCCAGCAGCCGAGGACAGGCTGCAACTAATGAAAAACTGTTTTTT.

The chain is built from TRBV7-3 and TRBJ2-3; D possibly corresponds to TRBD2 (6 bases). Germline loops: CDR1 SGHTA, CDR2 FQGTGA. V was shortened by 8 bases and J by 2 bases, with 8 bases between the two germline ends. This CDR3 is built from 12 residues. The CDR3 DNA reads as TGTGCCAGCGCGGGGACCACAGATACGCAGTATTTT. Protein: CASAGTTDTQYF. The variable domain in full, completed from reference TRBV7-3 and TRBJ2-3, reads GAGVSQTPSNKVTEKGKYVELRCDPISGHTALYWYRQSLGQGPEFLIYFQGTGAADDSGLPNDRFFAVRPEGSVSTLKIQRTERGDSAVYLCASAGTTDTQYFGPGTRLTVL.

This clone was seen more than once but under ten times. This chain joins TRBV7-9 and TRBJ2-1, with 8 bases lining up with TRBD2. Looked up from germline, CDR1 is SEHNR and CDR2 is FQNEAQ (reference sequence). The CDR3 length is 15 residues. V was pared by 5 bases and J by 4 bases, with 7 bases of the junction left unmatched. The DNA for the CDR3 is TGTGCCAGCAGCACCCTCGGGGGGGCATACAATGAGCAGTTCTTC. Its translation is CASSTLGGAYNEQFF.

The rearrangement uses TRBV10-3 and TRBJ1-1; TRBD1 might be the D (6 bases). CDR3 size: 15 residues. Germline CDR1 reads ENHRY; CDR2 reads SYGVKD. V dropped 3 bases and J dropped 1 base, with 12 bases sitting between them. The DNA for the CDR3 is TGTGCCATCAGTGAACCGGGACAAAAGAACACTGAAGCTTTCTTT. It codes for CAISEPGQKNTEAFF.

V gene TRBV5-4 combines with J gene TRBJ1-1, with D possibly TRBD1 on 5 matching bases. The V gene's germline CDR1 is SGHNT and CDR2 YYREEE (reference sequence). The CDR3 spans 11 residues. The ends were cut back, 4 bases at V and 8 bases at J, with 9 bases in the middle. CDR3: CASSVNREAFF. CDR3 nucleotide sequence: TGTGCCAGCAGCGTGAACAGGGAAGCTTTCTTT.

This chain uses TRBV19 with TRBJ1-2, with 9 bases fitting TRBD1. Germline loops: CDR1 LNHDA, CDR2 SQIVND (reference sequence). This CDR3 region has 16 residues. V dropped 5 bases and J dropped 4; count of bases not matched to a gene: 11. CDR3 in amino acids: CASSPQGQGAPYGYTF. The CDR3 coding sequence is TGTGCCAGTAGTCCCCAGGGACAGGGTGCTCCCTATGGCTACACCTTC.

The chain joins TRBV4-1 to TRBJ2-4; TRBD1 aligns across 7 bases. Trimming at V came to 4 bases and at J to 9 bases, leaving 9 bases not matched to a gene. Per the germline V gene, CDR1 is MGHRA and CDR2 is YSYEKL. The CDR3 has 14 amino acids. The CDR3 loop is CASSRIQGSGIQYF. The CDR3 DNA is TGCGCCAGCAGCCGAATACAGGGGTCGGGCATTCAGTACTTC.

The gene calls are TRBV25-1 and TRBJ1-2; TRBD1 matches 7 bases. Germline CDR1 MGHDK, CDR2 SYGVNS. The CDR3 runs to 13 residues. Trimming cost V 2 bases and J 8 bases; bases outside gene matches: 5. The CDR3 DNA reads as TGTGCCAGCAGTGAAATTTTAGGGGGCGGCTACACCTTC. This translates into CASSEILGGGYTF.